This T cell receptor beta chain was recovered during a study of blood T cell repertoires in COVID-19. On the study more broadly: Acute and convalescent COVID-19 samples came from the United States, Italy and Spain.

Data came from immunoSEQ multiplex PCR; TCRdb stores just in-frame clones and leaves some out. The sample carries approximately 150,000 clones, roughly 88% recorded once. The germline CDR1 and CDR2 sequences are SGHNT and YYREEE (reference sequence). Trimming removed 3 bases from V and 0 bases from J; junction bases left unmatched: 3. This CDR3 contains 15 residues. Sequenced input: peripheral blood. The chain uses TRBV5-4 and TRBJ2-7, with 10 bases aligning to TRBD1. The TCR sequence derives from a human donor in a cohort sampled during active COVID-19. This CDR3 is CASSSGTGVSYEQYF. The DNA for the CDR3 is TGTGCCAGCAGCTCCGGGACAGGGGTCTCCTACGAGCAGTACTTC.